This T cell receptor (beta chain) was identified during a study of response to subunit inactivated influenza vaccine. TCRdb reanalysed the RT-PCR reads using MiXCR and keeps one entry per CDR3 protein. The sample contains roughly 700,000 distinct CDR3 sequences, over 11% of which appear only once. At least ten counts were recorded for this clonotype. The antigen is not known. The CDR3 totals 13 residues. Deletions cut 3 bases from V and 3 bases from J, with 8 bases between. CDR1 is SGHTA, CDR2 FQGTGA, per germline. Study-level results: Authors suggested that a seasonal influenza vaccination recruits few new T cells each time.

V and J are TRBV7-3 and TRBJ2-5; D ambiguous. The receptor comes from a man aged 45-60 years who received an inactivated influenza vaccine. Sequenced here: PBMCs from blood, sampled 14 to 15 days before vaccination. The CDR3 loop reads CASSFSREETQYF. The CDR3 DNA is TGTGCCAGCAGCTTTAGCAGAGAAGAGACCCAGTACTTC.